This T cell receptor (beta chain) was documented in a study of T cell responses to AZD1222 COVID-19 vaccine. Study-level findings and limits: The donor cohort was predominantly white British with a female majority, and clonal diversity may have been underestimated. The study found Spike-specific TCR breadth and depth rose after two AZD1222 doses.

With regard to this clone: Its antigen is as yet unknown.

With 5 bases clipped from V and 2 bases from J, the junction kept 5 bases outside the gene matches. The CDR3 totals 14 residues. Looked up from germline, CDR1 is SGHTA and CDR2 is FQGNSA. Using immunoSEQ multiplex PCR, the repertoire was profiled, and TCRdb retains in-frame clones only, with some absent. The sample holds 100,000 to 150,000 clones, 90% seen once. The chain couples TRBV7-2 to TRBJ1-1; TRBD1 matches at 7 bases. This TCR derives from an adult in good health. The sequencing used peripheral blood, collected on day 0 of AZD1222 vaccination. Here the CDR3 reads CASSLQGLNTEAFF. The CDR3 bases are TGTGCCAGCAGCCTACAGGGGCTTAACACTGAAGCTTTCTTT. The whole variable domain, remainder taken from reference TRBV7-2 and TRBJ1-1, is GAGVSQSPSNKVTEKGKDVELRCDPISGHTALYWYRQSLGQGLEFLIYFQGNSAPDKSGLPSDRFSAERTGGSVSTLTIQRTQQEDSAVYLCASSLQGLNTEAFFGQGTRLTVV.